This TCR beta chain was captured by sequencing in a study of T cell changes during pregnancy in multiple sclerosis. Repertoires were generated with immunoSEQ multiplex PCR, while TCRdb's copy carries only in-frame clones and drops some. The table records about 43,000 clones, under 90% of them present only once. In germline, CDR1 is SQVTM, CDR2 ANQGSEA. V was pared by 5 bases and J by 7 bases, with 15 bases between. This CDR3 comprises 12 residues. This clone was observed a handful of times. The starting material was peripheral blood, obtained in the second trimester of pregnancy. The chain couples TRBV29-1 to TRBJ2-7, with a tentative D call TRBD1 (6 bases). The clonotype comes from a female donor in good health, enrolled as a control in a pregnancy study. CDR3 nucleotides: TGCAGCGTTTCGACAGGATCGAGTGAGCAGTACTTC. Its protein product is CSVSTGSSEQYF.